Listed here are 10 T cell receptor beta chains from one sample, sequenced in a study of T cells in Graves' hyperthyroidism and ophthalmopathy. Using RNA transcripts as the source, TCR beta CDR3 regions were amplified. HTBI primers were used for first-round RT-PCR of the TCR CDR3. TCRdb re-called the multiplex PCR reads with MiXCR, one entry per CDR3 protein. The sample includes about 420,000 distinct CDR3 sequences, roughly an eighth of them seen just once. The sample taken for sequencing was blood. These receptors all come from a young woman with Graves' hyperthyroidism.

This CDR3 is CASSPRQGTGANVLTF. The CDR3 nucleotides are TGTGCCAGCTCACCAAGACAGGGTACCGGGGCCAACGTCCTGACTTTC. The chain has TRBV18 and TRBJ2-6; 7 nucleotides line up with TRBD1. Germline V gene lookup returns CDR1 KGHSH and CDR2 LQKENI. The CDR3 is made up of 16 amino acids. V lost 2 bases to trimming and J lost 4 bases; unmatched junction nucleotides: 5.

This clonotype appeared a few times. V is TRBV12-3 or TRBV12-4 and J is TRBJ1-2; 7 bases agree with TRBD1. Trimming removed 4 bases from V and 0 bases from J; junction bases left unmatched: 8. This CDR3 contains 16 residues. CDR3 region: CASSWTRTGSNYGYTF. CDR3 nucleotides: TGTGCCAGCAGTTGGACCAGGACAGGTTCTAACTATGGCTACACCTTC.

The table lists this clonotype with many counts. This chain links TRBV24-1 with TRBJ2-1; 13 bases are shared with TRBD2. Trimming cost V 4 bases and J 7 bases; bases outside gene matches: 6. The CDR3 has 16 residues. Germline V lookup: CDR1 KGHDR, CDR2 SFDVKD. The CDR3 region has the DNA TGTGCCACCAGTGACCCTGGACTAGCGGGAGTAAATGAGCAGTTCTTC. Protein: CATSDPGLAGVNEQFF.

This rearrangement joins TRBV7-9 to TRBJ2-7, with D perhaps TRBD1 (5 bases). The CDR3 length is 14 residues. In germline, CDR1 is SEHNR, CDR2 FQNEAQ (reference sequence). The ends were cut back, 6 bases at V and 3 bases at J, with 15 bases in the middle. The CDR3 protein is CASRPWAGNYEQYF. CDR3 coding DNA: TGTGCCAGCAGGCCTTGGGCAGGGAACTACGAGCAGTACTTC.

This clonotype was picked up many times. The gene calls are TRBV20-1 and TRBJ1-5, with D possibly being TRBD1 (5 bases). The CDR3 totals 13 residues. Looked up from germline, CDR1 is DFQATT and CDR2 is SNEGSKA (reference sequence). V lost 3 bases and J lost 5, with 11 bases in between. The CDR3 is CSASRGVDQPQHF. The CDR3 DNA reads as TGCAGTGCTAGTAGAGGGGTAGATCAGCCCCAGCATTTT.

This clonotype was seen many times. The chain is built from TRBV7-9 and TRBJ1-2, with TRBD1 identical over 9 bases. Unmatched junction bases numbered 6, after V lost 6 bases and J lost 4 bases. Per the germline V gene, CDR1 is SEHNR and CDR2 is FQNEAQ (reference sequence). This CDR3 is 14 amino acids long. In DNA form, the CDR3 reads TGTGCCAGCAGGGGGGACAGGGCAGCCTATGGCTACACCTTC. Residues: CASRGDRAAYGYTF.

This clonotype was recorded at least ten times. The chain combines TRBV28 with TRBJ1-2; D unclear. The CDR3 extends over 13 amino acids. V was cut by 6 bases and J by 6 bases, with 14 bases left in between. The germline gives CDR1 MDHEN, CDR2 SYDVKM. The CDR3 loop is CASRLGFQDGYTF. In nucleotides, the CDR3 is TGTGCCAGCAGGTTAGGATTCCAGGATGGCTACACCTTC.

This clonotype was detected many times. The chain links TRBV6-1 to TRBJ1-1; TRBD1 might be the D (5 bases). CDR3 size: 13 residues. Trimming cost V 5 bases and J 1 base, with 8 bases left between them. Per germline, CDR1 MNHNS and CDR2 SASEGT. The CDR3 reads CASSSGQNTEAFF. In DNA, the CDR3 is TGTGCCAGCAGTTCCGGACAGAACACTGAAGCTTTCTTT.

This chain links TRBV28 with TRBJ2-5; TRBD2 matches 10 bases. V lost 3 bases, J lost 0 bases, and 13 bases stayed unmatched. Germline V gene lookup returns CDR1 MDHEN and CDR2 SYDVKM. The CDR3 has 19 residues. The CDR3 coding sequence is TGTGCCAGCAGTTTGGTCGGAGGACTAGCGGATATGTACCAAGAGACCCAGTACTTC. Residues: CASSLVGGLADMYQETQYF.

This clonotype was seen repeatedly, ten times or more. V and J are TRBV29-1 and TRBJ2-7; 10 bases map to TRBD1. V trimming: 4 bases; J trimming: 2 bases; junction bases outside the gene matches: 5. This CDR3 has 14 amino acids. The germline V gene has CDR1 SQVTM and CDR2 ANQGSEA. CDR3 region: CSVVGTGVAYEQYF. The CDR3 DNA reads as TGCAGCGTTGTGGGGACAGGGGTTGCCTACGAGCAGTACTTC.